The clone carrying this TCR beta chain was detected only once. Trimming cost V 3 bases and J 6 bases, with 9 bases left between them. This CDR3 is built from 12 residues. The germline V gene encodes CDR1 MGHRA and CDR2 YSYEKL. These data originate in a study of PD-L1 blockade in urothelial cancer. Sequencing was performed with immunoSEQ multiplex PCR; in TCRdb, only in-frame clones are kept and a portion is missing. The sample carries around 110,000 clones, approximately 90% recorded once. Time point defined: peripheral blood 6 weeks after treatment start. The chain uses TRBV4-1 and TRBJ2-7, with D hard to call. The receptor was isolated from a man aged 55 to 70 with urothelial cancer. Sequenced here: PBMCs, sampled around atezolizumab (anti-PD-L1) treatment. DNA for the CDR3: TGCGCCAGCAGCCACCCTCTAGGCGAGCAGTACTTC. It is translated as CASSHPLGEQYF.